The clone carrying this T cell receptor (beta chain) has a handful of counts. Its antigen is unknown. CDR3 length: 12 residues. Germline V gives CDR1 MNHEY, CDR2 SVGAGI. V was pared by 10 bases and J by 1 base, with 3 bases of the junction left unmatched. TCRdb redid the calling of the 5' RACE reads with MiXCR, one entry per CDR3 protein. In the table there are 200,000 to 250,000 distinct CDR3 sequences, approximately 15% of which are singletons. This sample is drawn from a study of T-cell memory formation after mild COVID-19. The study, taken as a whole, reports: Researchers found some responding clones in pre-infection memory, a sign that cross-reactive memory joined.

The sequenced material came from PBMCs or a T cell subset sorted from them (not recorded which). The chain employs TRBV6-5 and TRBJ1-1; the match to TRBD1 covers 7 bases. This clonotype originated in an adult woman who had mild COVID-19 (a few samples of this study predate the infection). Cell type and time point are not known. The CDR3 is CATTGANTEAFF. Written as DNA, the CDR3 is TGTGCCACCACAGGGGCGAACACTGAAGCTTTCTTT.